These 25 T cell receptor beta chains share one sample of origin, sequenced in a study of T cell responses to AZD1222 COVID-19 vaccine. This table comes from immunoSEQ multiplex PCR, and its TCRdb copy is limited to in-frame clones, with some not included. The sample consists of over 110,000 clones, 90% to 95% of them appearing once. The sequences come from peripheral blood, collected on day 0 of AZD1222 vaccination. These receptor sequences come from an adult in good health.

The V and J genes are TRBV14 and TRBJ2-7; D is undetermined. The CDR3 totals 15 residues. CDR1 is SGHDN, CDR2 FVKESK, per germline. Trimming cost V 4 bases and J 2 bases, with 15 bases left between them. The CDR3 protein is CASSLNFNSPYEQYF. CDR3 nucleotide sequence: TGTGCCAGCAGCCTTAATTTCAACTCCCCCTACGAGCAGTACTTC. Using reference TRBV14 and TRBJ2-7 for the parts outside the CDR3, the full variable domain is EAGVTQFPSHSVIEKGQTVTLRCDPISGHDNLYWYRRVMGKEIKFLLHFVKESKQDESGMPNNRFLAERTGGTYSTLKVQPAELEDSGVYFCASSLNFNSPYEQYFGPGTRLTVT.

The J gene is TRBJ1-1, the V gene TRBV7-6; D perhaps matches TRBD1 (5 bases). The CDR3 is made up of 14 amino acids. Germline values: CDR1 SGHVS, CDR2 FNYEAQ. V lost 1 base and J 10 bases, leaving 16 bases between the germline ends. CDR3 DNA: TGTGCCAGCAGCTTAGGCAACAGGTTCGACGGAGCTTTCTTT. Its protein product is CASSLGNRFDGAFF. The complete variable domain, with remaining parts taken from reference TRBV7-6 and TRBJ1-1, reads GAGVSQSPRYKVTKRGQDVALRCDPISGHVSLYWYRQALGQGPEFLTYFNYEAQQDKSGLPNDRFSAERPEGSISTLTIQRTEQRDSAMYRCASSLGNRFDGAFFGQGTRLTVV.

This clone was seen only once. The chain is built from TRBV5-4 and TRBJ2-1; 8 nucleotides align to TRBD1. The CDR3 is 18 residues long. From germline, CDR1 is SGHNT and CDR2 YYREEE (reference sequence). Losses at the gene ends were 0 bases for V and 6 bases for J; bases not matched to a gene: 14. The CDR3 is CASSLGPPSRTGSNEQFF. The CDR3 DNA reads TGTGCCAGCAGCTTGGGTCCGCCATCTCGGACAGGGTCCAATGAGCAGTTCTTC. The complete variable domain, with remaining parts taken from reference TRBV5-4 and TRBJ2-1, reads ETGVTQSPTHLIKTRGQQVTLRCSSQSGHNTVSWYQQALGQGPQFIFQYYREEENGRGNFPPRFSGLQFPNYSSELNVNALELDDSALYLCASSLGPPSRTGSNEQFFGPGTRLTVL.

The chain couples TRBV10-3 to TRBJ2-7, with 9 nucleotides matching TRBD1. There are 14 residues in the CDR3. Germline assignment: CDR1 ENHRY and CDR2 SYGVKD. Trimming cost V 5 bases and J 1 base; bases outside gene matches: 3. The CDR3: CAISPGQGSYEQYF. In DNA, the CDR3 is TGTGCCATCAGTCCGGGACAGGGATCCTACGAGCAGTACTTC.

CDR3 nucleotide sequence: TGTGCCAGCTCACCAGTTCAATCCACAGATACGCAGTATTTT. Its protein product is CASSPVQSTDTQYF. V and J are TRBV18 and TRBJ2-3, with D uncertain. The germline V gene has CDR1 KGHSH and CDR2 LQKENI. V lost 2 bases and J 2 bases, leaving 8 bases between the germline ends. The CDR3 has 14 residues.

The J gene is TRBJ2-7, the V gene TRBV28; D is uncertain. There are 14 residues in the CDR3. CDR1 and CDR2 from the germline V gene are MDHEN and SYDVKM. The V and J ends lost 4 bases and 7 bases respectively, with 17 bases between them. The CDR3: CASSSRPVSREQYF. The DNA of the CDR3 is TGTGCCAGCAGTTCTCGGCCAGTCTCGAGGGAGCAGTACTTC.

The CDR3 here is CASSIDLSNQPQHF. The CDR3 DNA follows: TGTGCCAGTAGTATAGATCTTAGCAATCAGCCCCAGCATTTT. The J gene is TRBJ1-5, the V gene TRBV19; D not certain. V was shortened by 0 bases and J by 0 bases, with 3 bases between the two germline ends. In germline, CDR1 is LNHDA, CDR2 SQIVND (reference sequence). This CDR3 has 14 amino acids.

The CDR3 DNA reads as TGTGCCAGCAGTTACCAGGGGCAGGGGTCCTACGAGCAGTACTTC. Residues: CASSYQGQGSYEQYF. V usage is TRBV6-5 and J usage is TRBJ2-7; maybe TRBD1 (6 bases). The V and J ends lost 2 bases and 1 base respectively, with 12 bases between them. Germline lookup yields CDR1 MNHEY and CDR2 SVGAGI. The CDR3 spans 15 residues.

Written as DNA, the CDR3 is TGTGCCAGAACCATCCCCAGGGTGAGGTACGAGCAGTACTTC. It translates to CARTIPRVRYEQYF. The chain links TRBV5-3 to TRBJ2-7; perhaps TRBD1 as D (5 bases). TRBV5-3 falls under the ORF class, with uncertain function. CDR3 length equals 14 residues. V gave up 6 bases and J gave up 4 bases, with 17 bases separating them.

V and J are TRBV18 and TRBJ2-3; D remains ambiguous. This CDR3 is built from 13 residues. Germline values: CDR1 KGHSH, CDR2 LQKENI. Trimming took off 6 bases at V and 4 bases at J, with 11 bases between the two ends. The CDR3 DNA follows: TGTGCCAGCTCGGCCAGTGTCGCAGATACGCAGTATTTT. Translated: CASSASVADTQYF.

The chain recombines TRBV6-2 or TRBV6-3 with TRBJ1-1; 8 nucleotides agree with TRBD1. Germline-derived CDR1 and CDR2 are MNHEY and SVGEGT. Trimming cost V 3 bases and J 3 bases; bases outside gene matches: 12. The CDR3 consists of 17 residues. The CDR3 DNA reads TGTGCCAGCAGTTATGGTCTGGACAGGGCGGTTGACACTGAAGCTTTCTTT. Amino acid sequence: CASSYGLDRAVDTEAFF.

The chain carries TRBV7-5 and TRBJ2-7; the DNA was not compared with TRBD2, the D call given in the table. TRBV7-5 is a documented pseudogene. The CDR3 consists of 20 residues. The CDR3 coding sequence is TGTGTCAGAAGCTTAGCCAGCCTAGCGGGAGTCCCATCTACTTCCTACGAGCAGTACTTC. Its translation: CVRSLASLAGVPSTSYEQYF.

The chain joins TRBV5-4 to TRBJ1-1; D is perhaps TRBD1 (5 bases). The V gene lost 6 bases and the J gene lost 0 bases, with 21 bases spanning the gap. Germline V CDR1 and CDR2: SGHNT, YYREEE (reference sequence). The CDR3 consists of 17 residues. The DNA for the CDR3 is TGTGCCAGCACCCGGGGGGGGATGGATTCCATGAACACTGAAGCTTTCTTT. Protein: CASTRGGMDSMNTEAFF. The full variable domain, in which reference TRBV5-4 and TRBJ1-1 provide the parts outside the CDR3, is ETGVTQSPTHLIKTRGQQVTLRCSSQSGHNTVSWYQQALGQGPQFIFQYYREEENGRGNFPPRFSGLQFPNYSSELNVNALELDDSALYLCASTRGGMDSMNTEAFFGQGTRLTVV.

The chain links TRBV19 to TRBJ1-5, with TRBD1 matching over 7 bases. The CDR3 runs 15 residues. Germline V gene lookup returns CDR1 LNHDA and CDR2 SQIVND (reference sequence). With V trimmed by 5 bases and J by 0 bases, 4 bases remained unmatched. For the CDR3, the DNA is TGTGCCAGTAGTGGGACAGACCTTAGCAATCAGCCCCAGCATTTT. It yields the protein CASSGTDLSNQPQHF.

This chain joins TRBV5-6 and TRBJ2-1; 13 bases are a match to TRBD2. The J segment lost 7 bases and the V segment lost 3 bases, leaving 10 bases of the junction unmatched. The germline V gene encodes CDR1 SGHDT and CDR2 YYEEEE. The CDR3 has 17 residues. CDR3 protein: CASSSSQLAGGGNEQFF. The CDR3 DNA follows: TGTGCCAGCAGCTCTTCCCAACTAGCGGGAGGGGGTAATGAGCAGTTCTTC.

The V and J genes are TRBV9 and TRBJ1-6; tentatively, D is TRBD1 (6 bases). The V gene's germline CDR1 is SGDLS and CDR2 YYNGEE. V was trimmed by 2 bases and J by 8 bases, leaving 11 bases between them. The CDR3 runs to 14 residues. CDR3 bases: TGTGCCAGCAGCGTGAAGGGGGTCGATTCACCCCTCCACTTT. The encoded protein is CASSVKGVDSPLHF. The whole variable domain, filled in from reference TRBV9 and TRBJ1-6, reads DSGVTQTPKHLITATGQRVTLRCSPRSGDLSVYWYQQSLDQGLQFLIQYYNGEERAKGNILERFSAQQFPDLHSELNLSSLELGDSALYFCASSVKGVDSPLHFGNGTRLTVT.

This sequence joins TRBV2 and TRBJ1-1; perhaps TRBD1 as D (5 bases). This CDR3 spans 16 amino acids. The V and J ends lost 6 bases and 0 bases respectively, with 17 bases between them. The germline V gene has CDR1 SNHLY and CDR2 FYNNEI. CDR3 nucleotides: TGTGCCAGCAGGCGATTAATTACAGGATTGAACACTGAAGCTTTCTTT. This codes for CASRRLITGLNTEAFF.

As for this clone: Mismatch with germline at one junction end may stem from a read error. V is TRBV7-9 and J is TRBJ2-7; 9 bases agree with TRBD2. CDR1 is SEHNR and CDR2 is FQNEAQ in the germline V gene (reference sequence). This CDR3 contains 13 residues. CDR3 region: CASSAVGVAGASF. DNA of the CDR3: TGTGCCAGCAGCGCTGTGGGGGTAGCGGGGGCGTCCTTC.

The chain recombines TRBV10-3 with TRBJ1-6; TRBD1 matches 9 bases. Trimming at V came to 2 bases and at J to 6 bases, leaving 5 bases not matched to a gene. CDR3 size: 16 residues. Per the germline V gene, CDR1 is ENHRY and CDR2 is SYGVKD. Here the CDR3 reads CAISEIGQGINSPLHF. CDR3 nucleotides: TGTGCCATCAGTGAGATAGGACAGGGGATTAATTCACCCCTCCACTTT.

This clone has a handful of counts. The gene calls are TRBV19 and TRBJ2-1; 8 bases are shared with TRBD2. The CDR3 is made up of 15 amino acids. CDR1 LNHDA and CDR2 SQIVND come from the germline V gene (reference sequence). V shed 3 bases and J 10 bases; nucleotides not matched to a gene: 11. As DNA, the CDR3 is TGTGCCAGTAGTATCTCCGGGGGGGCCGGAGGGGAGCAGTTCTTC. Protein: CASSISGGAGGEQFF.

The J gene is TRBJ2-2, the V gene TRBV12-3 or TRBV12-4; tentatively, D is TRBD2 (5 bases). V shed 2 bases and J shed 8 bases, with 9 bases lying between them. There are 13 residues in the CDR3. The CDR3 DNA reads TGTGCCAGCAGTTTAACTAGAGGAGGGGAGCTGTTTTTT. Amino acid sequence: CASSLTRGGELFF.

The V call is TRBV6-5, the J call TRBJ2-7; D remains ambiguous. The CDR3 is 14 residues long. The germline V and J ends were trimmed by 6 bases and 5 bases, with 17 bases remaining between them. Germline CDR1 is MNHEY and CDR2 is SVGAGI. The CDR3 nucleotides are TGTGCCAGCAGCTCCAGGTTGACCCGGAACGAGCAGTACTTC. This encodes CASSSRLTRNEQYF.

The chain couples TRBV6-5 to TRBJ2-7; 7 positions agree with TRBD2. This CDR3 comprises 13 residues. Per germline, CDR1 MNHEY and CDR2 SVGAGI. V dropped 4 bases and J dropped 6; count of bases not matched to a gene: 6. The CDR3 is CASSSGRQVEQYF. CDR3 sequence (DNA): TGTGCCAGCAGTTCCGGGAGGCAGGTCGAGCAGTACTTC.

The chain joins TRBV3-1 (or the pseudogene TRBV3-2) to TRBJ2-2; TRBD2 might be the D (6 bases). Trimming left V 1 base short and J 7 bases short, with 13 bases between. The germline gives CDR1 LGHDT, CDR2 YNNKEL (reference sequence). CDR3 size: 15 residues. The CDR3 protein is CASSQGLGWGGELFF. Here the CDR3 DNA reads TGTGCCAGCAGCCAAGGACTAGGGTGGGGCGGGGAGCTGTTTTTT.

This clone has a handful of counts. The CDR3 DNA follows: TGTGCCAGCAGCCTCGGGGGGAAGTCCTACGAGCAGTACTTC. This encodes CASSLGGKSYEQYF. The chain recombines TRBV28 with TRBJ2-7, with 7 bases lining up with TRBD2. The V and J ends lost 6 bases and 1 base, in that order; junction bases with no gene match: 6. Looked up from germline, CDR1 is MDHEN and CDR2 is SYDVKM. The CDR3 extends over 14 amino acids.